This TCR beta chain stems from a study of T cell repertoires in ileal Crohn's disease. For the study at large: Median disease duration was approximately 8 years; roughly 40% smoked at surgery. Every patient was operated on for stricturing (roughly 61%) or penetrating (39%) complications. General study findings and limits: Active smokers at surgery had more clonal expansions than non-smokers.

For this clone: Its specificity is not known.

Germline CDR1 SGHTA, CDR2 FQGNSA. Deletions cut 1 base from V and 8 bases from J, with 17 bases between. This CDR3 has 15 amino acids. The protocol was immunoSEQ multiplex PCR, while the TCRdb copy is restricted to in-frame clones and leaves out a portion. This repertoire shows over 4,500 clones, roughly four fifths found once; its top ten account for roughly 6%. The chain combines TRBV7-2 with TRBJ1-1, with TRBD1 as a possible D gene (5 bases). The sequencing input was ileal tissue. The TCR comes from an adult with Crohn's disease. The CDR3 nucleotides are TGTGCCAGCAGCTTAGACCCAGGGACCGGGAGAGAAGCTTTCTTT. This encodes CASSLDPGTGREAFF.